The 23 T cell receptor beta chains presented below share a single source sample, sequenced in a study of cytomegalovirus exposure and HLA in healthy donors. PCR involved 60 Vbeta and 13 Jbeta primers. Assay: immunoSEQ multiplex PCR; the TCRdb copy retains only in-frame clones and omits some. The sample lists 100,000 to 150,000 clones, 76% occurring once. Sequenced input: PBMCs. These receptors were collected from a man aged 45-65 years in good health and CMV-seronegative.

The rearrangement joins TRBV7-3 to TRBJ2-6, with D possibly TRBD1 on 6 matching bases. The germline V gene encodes CDR1 SGHTA and CDR2 FQGTGA. Trimming took 4 bases from V and 2 from J, leaving 9 bases between them. The CDR3 has 15 residues. CDR3 residues: CASSSQGTGANVLTF. The CDR3 DNA sequence: TGTGCCAGCAGCTCGCAGGGGACTGGGGCCAACGTCCTGACTTTC.

V is TRBV28 and J is TRBJ1-1; no clear D gene. The ends were cut back, 11 bases at V and 2 bases at J, with 18 bases in the middle. This CDR3 comprises 14 residues. CDR1 and CDR2 (germline): MDHEN, SYDVKM. DNA of the CDR3: TGTGCCGCCCGTTCGGAGGGCAGCAACACTGAAGCTTTCTTT. Amino acids: CAARSEGSNTEAFF.

V is TRBV6-1 and J is TRBJ1-1, with D maybe TRBD1 (5 bases). The germline CDR1 and CDR2 sequences are MNHNS and SASEGT. V shed 7 bases and J shed 8 bases, with 8 bases lying between them. CDR3 length equals 10 residues. The CDR3 protein is CASMTAEAFF. For the CDR3, the DNA is TGTGCCAGCATGACAGCCGAAGCTTTCTTT.

This chain links TRBV19 with TRBJ1-2; TRBD1 matches at 9 bases. The germline V gene encodes CDR1 LNHDA and CDR2 SQIVND (reference sequence). The length of the CDR3 is 16 residues. Trimming at V came to 7 bases and at J to 0 bases, leaving 9 bases not matched to a gene. The DNA of the CDR3 is TGTGCCAGTATCGGGACAGGGAGTTATTCTAACTATGGCTACACCTTC. The encoded protein is CASIGTGSYSNYGYTF.

The chain combines TRBV19 with TRBJ1-4; tentatively, D is TRBD1 (5 bases). The germline V gene encodes CDR1 LNHDA and CDR2 SQIVND (reference sequence). V lost 4 bases to trimming and J lost 8 bases, with 14 bases between them. The CDR3 runs to 14 residues. The CDR3 DNA follows: TGTGCCAGTAGTACCCAGGCGGAGGGGGAAAAACTGTTTTTT. Its translation: CASSTQAEGEKLFF.

The J gene is TRBJ1-1, the V gene TRBV4-3; 9 nucleotides agree with TRBD1. This CDR3 contains 15 residues. Germline assignment: CDR1 LGHNA and CDR2 YSLEER. Unmatched junction bases numbered 8, after V lost 5 bases and J lost 4 bases. CDR3 residues: CASSSRQGEVTEAFF. DNA of the CDR3: TGCGCCAGCAGCTCCCGACAGGGGGAGGTCACTGAAGCTTTCTTT.

This clone has only a few counts. V and J are TRBV2 and TRBJ1-1; D may be TRBD1 (5 bases). V dropped 0 bases and J dropped 4 bases, with 12 bases sitting between them. The CDR3 is 15 residues long. Germline CDR1 reads SNHLY; CDR2 reads FYNNEI. CDR3 protein: CASSEAVPRVTEAFF. The CDR3 nucleotides read TGTGCCAGCAGTGAAGCGGTCCCCAGGGTCACTGAAGCTTTCTTT.

The chain carries TRBV5-1 and TRBJ1-4; D is uncertain. The germline V gene encodes CDR1 SGHRS and CDR2 YFSETQ. The CDR3 contains 15 residues. Trimming cost V 0 bases and J 0 bases, with 6 bases left between them. The CDR3 loop is CASSLGGATNEKLFF. The CDR3 DNA follows: TGCGCCAGCAGCTTGGGGGGAGCAACTAATGAAAAACTGTTTTTT.

The chain couples TRBV6-1 to TRBJ1-5; tentatively, D is TRBD1 (6 bases). This CDR3 has 14 amino acids. Germline CDR1 MNHNS, CDR2 SASEGT. With 5 bases removed from V and 2 bases from J, the gap between germline ends came to 10 bases. CDR3: CASSRGAGNQPQHF. The CDR3 DNA is TGTGCCAGCAGTCGGGGGGCTGGCAATCAGCCCCAGCATTTT.

The chain employs TRBV25-1 and TRBJ1-3; possible D gene TRBD1, 5 bases. Trimming stripped 11 bases from V and 0 bases from J, with 20 bases between. The CDR3 is made up of 16 amino acids. Germline lookup yields CDR1 MGHDK and CDR2 SYGVNS. This CDR3 reads CACSEGGEPSGNTIYF. CDR3 sequence (DNA): TGTGCCTGCTCGGAAGGAGGGGAGCCCTCTGGAAACACCATATATTTT.

The chain is built from TRBV4-3 and TRBJ1-6; D is undetermined. This CDR3 comprises 21 residues. V was pared by 0 bases and J by 0 bases, with 21 bases between. Per the germline V gene, CDR1 is LGHNA and CDR2 is YSLEER. This CDR3 is CASSQEPLRGGSSSYNSPLHF. CDR3 sequence (DNA): TGCGCCAGCAGCCAAGAACCACTCCGGGGAGGCTCTAGCTCCTATAATTCACCCCTCCACTTT.

This clone was recorded a few times. This chain connects TRBV28 to TRBJ2-1, with 9 bases that match TRBD2. This CDR3 is 14 amino acids long. Germline V CDR1 and CDR2: MDHEN, SYDVKM. Trimming cost V 3 bases and J 10 bases; bases outside gene matches: 7. The CDR3 sequence: CASSFRGGAGEQFF. Written as DNA, the CDR3 is TGTGCCAGCAGTTTCCGCGGGGGGGCAGGGGAGCAGTTCTTC.

The gene calls are TRBV4-3 and TRBJ2-1, with D perhaps TRBD1 (6 bases). Germline-derived CDR1 and CDR2 are LGHNA and YSLEER. Trimming cost V 0 bases and J 6 bases, with 9 bases left between them. The CDR3 is made up of 14 amino acids. CDR3 sequence: CASSQDPRGNEQFF. CDR3 DNA: TGCGCCAGCAGCCAAGATCCCAGGGGCAATGAGCAGTTCTTC.

This clone was detected once. This chain connects TRBV5-1 to TRBJ1-3; 8 bases match TRBD1. This CDR3 is 16 amino acids long. Germline-derived CDR1 and CDR2 are SGHRS and YFSETQ. With V trimmed by 4 bases and J by 4 bases, 10 bases remained unmatched. CDR3 sequence (DNA): TGCGCCAGCAGCACCTCGACAGGGGTTGACGGAAACACCATATATTTT. It is translated as CASSTSTGVDGNTIYF.

The chain has TRBV5-1 and TRBJ2-1, with D possibly matching TRBD2 (6 bases). The CDR3 loop spans 14 amino acids. V lost 6 bases to trimming and J lost 1 base, with 11 bases between them. The germline gives CDR1 SGHRS, CDR2 YFSETQ. CDR3 bases: TGCGCCAGCAATCGGGCGGGGTCCTACAATGAGCAGTTCTTC. Its translation: CASNRAGSYNEQFF.

The sample holds one count of this clone. The chain has TRBV30 and TRBJ1-6, with 7 bases matching TRBD1. With 1 base clipped from V and 4 bases from J, the junction kept 10 bases outside the gene matches. In germline, CDR1 is GTSNPN, CDR2 SVGIG (reference sequence). The CDR3 totals 17 residues. In DNA, the CDR3 is TGTGCCTGGAGTGCCCCCCGGACAGGCGGATATAATTCACCCCTCCACTTT. Its protein product is CAWSAPRTGGYNSPLHF.

V and J are TRBV2 and TRBJ1-1; D perhaps matches TRBD1 (5 bases). The CDR3 has 12 residues. The V end lost 7 bases, the J end lost 5 bases, and 11 bases lay between the germline ends. Germline V gene sequence: CDR1 SNHLY, CDR2 FYNNEI. The CDR3 DNA is TGTGCCAGCATTTCGGGGGGGACTGAAGCTTTCTTT. Protein product: CASISGGTEAFF.

The CDR3 region has the DNA TGTGCCAGTAGCCCCTCCAGGGAAAGCCAGCCCCAGCATTTT. Translating gives CASSPSRESQPQHF. The V and J genes are TRBV19 and TRBJ1-5; tentatively, D is TRBD1 (5 bases). Between the trimmed V and J ends, which lost 6 bases and 7 bases, there was a span of 16 bases. The germline CDR1 and CDR2 sequences are LNHDA and SQIVND (reference sequence). The length of the CDR3 is 14 residues. The entire variable domain, with the rest obtained from reference TRBV19 and TRBJ1-5, is as follows: DGGITQSPKYLFRKEGQNVTLSCEQNLNHDAMYWYRQDPGQGLRLIYYSQIVNDFQKGDIAEGYSVSREKKESFPLTVTSAQKNPTAFYLCASSPSRESQPQHFGDGTRLSIL.

This chain connects TRBV4-3 to TRBJ1-5; D remains ambiguous. With 0 bases removed from V and 2 bases from J, the gap between germline ends came to 11 bases. In germline, CDR1 is LGHNA, CDR2 YSLEER. The CDR3 contains 16 residues. CDR3 amino acids: CASSQDERRGNQPQHF. The CDR3 bases are TGCGCCAGCAGCCAAGACGAGCGCCGTGGCAATCAGCCCCAGCATTTT.

V gene TRBV2 combines with J gene TRBJ2-3; D is perhaps TRBD2 (5 bases). The V gene lost 6 bases and the J gene lost 0 bases, with 13 bases spanning the gap. CDR1 is SNHLY and CDR2 is FYNNEI in the germline V gene. The CDR3 totals 15 residues. The CDR3 protein is CASRTTFTSTDTQYF. The CDR3 DNA reads as TGTGCCAGCAGGACTACTTTTACTAGCACAGATACGCAGTATTTT. Drawing the rest from reference TRBV2 and TRBJ2-3, the complete variable domain is EPEVTQTPSHQVTQMGQEVILRCVPISNHLYFYWYRQILGQKVEFLVSFYNNEISEKSEIFDDQFSVERPDGSNFTLKIRSTKLEDSAMYFCASRTTFTSTDTQYFGPGTRLTVL.

The chain couples TRBV4-2 to TRBJ1-2; D may be TRBD1 (5 bases). V was pared by 1 base and J by 3 bases, with 12 bases between. Germline V gene sequence: CDR1 LGHNA, CDR2 YNFKEQ. The CDR3 runs 15 residues. The CDR3 nucleotides read TGTGCCAGCAGCCAAGGTCCCGACAGCGACTATGGCTACACCTTC. The encoded protein is CASSQGPDSDYGYTF.

The chain combines TRBV19 with TRBJ1-2, with 11 nucleotides matching TRBD1. Germline-derived CDR1 and CDR2 are LNHDA and SQIVND (reference sequence). The ends lost 5 bases at V and 8 bases at J; junction bases unmatched: 4. The CDR3 covers 13 residues. CDR3 nucleotide sequence: TGTGCCAGTAGTGCGGACAGGGGGCAAGGCTACACCTTC. It codes for CASSADRGQGYTF. Together with reference TRBV19 and TRBJ1-2, the CDR3 gives the full variable domain: DGGITQSPKYLFRKEGQNVTLSCEQNLNHDAMYWYRQDPGQGLRLIYYSQIVNDFQKGDIAEGYSVSREKKESFPLTVTSAQKNPTAFYLCASSADRGQGYTFGSGTRLTVV.

The chain recombines TRBV19 with TRBJ2-4; 7 bases fit TRBD1. The CDR3 is 16 amino acids. V lost 5 bases, J lost 0 bases, and 7 bases stayed unmatched. Germline lookup yields CDR1 LNHDA and CDR2 SQIVND (reference sequence). For the CDR3, the DNA is TGTGCCAGTAGTCCTCCGGGACAGATAGCCAAAAACATTCAGTACTTC. Translating gives CASSPPGQIAKNIQYF.